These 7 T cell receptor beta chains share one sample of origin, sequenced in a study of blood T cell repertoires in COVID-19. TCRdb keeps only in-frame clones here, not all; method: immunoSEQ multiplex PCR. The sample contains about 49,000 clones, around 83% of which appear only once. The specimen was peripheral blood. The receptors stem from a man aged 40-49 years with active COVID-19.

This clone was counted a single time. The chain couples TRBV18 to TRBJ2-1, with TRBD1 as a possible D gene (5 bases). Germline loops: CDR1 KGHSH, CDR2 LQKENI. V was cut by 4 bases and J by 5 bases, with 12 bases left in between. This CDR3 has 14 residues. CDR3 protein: CASSLQRGDNEQFF. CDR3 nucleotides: TGTGCCAGCTCACTGCAAAGGGGTGACAATGAGCAGTTCTTC.

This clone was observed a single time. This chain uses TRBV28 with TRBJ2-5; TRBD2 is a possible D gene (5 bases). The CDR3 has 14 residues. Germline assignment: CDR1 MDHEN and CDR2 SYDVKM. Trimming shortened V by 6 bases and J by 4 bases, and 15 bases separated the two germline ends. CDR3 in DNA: TGTGCCAGCAGAGGAAATAGCGTAGGAGAGACCCAGTACTTC. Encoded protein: CASRGNSVGETQYF.

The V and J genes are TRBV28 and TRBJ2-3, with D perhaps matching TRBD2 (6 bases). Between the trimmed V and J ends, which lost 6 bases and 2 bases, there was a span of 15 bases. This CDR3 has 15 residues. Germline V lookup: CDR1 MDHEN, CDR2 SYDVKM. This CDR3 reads CASSPPGTLTDTQYF. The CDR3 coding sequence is TGTGCCAGCAGCCCCCCCGGGACTCTCACAGATACGCAGTATTTT.

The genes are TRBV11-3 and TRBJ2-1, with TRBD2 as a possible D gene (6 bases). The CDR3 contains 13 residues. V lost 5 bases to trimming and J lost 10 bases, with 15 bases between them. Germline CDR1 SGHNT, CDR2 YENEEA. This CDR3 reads CASSRPGEREQFF. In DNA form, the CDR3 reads TGTGCCAGCAGCCGACCGGGGGAGAGGGAGCAGTTCTTC.

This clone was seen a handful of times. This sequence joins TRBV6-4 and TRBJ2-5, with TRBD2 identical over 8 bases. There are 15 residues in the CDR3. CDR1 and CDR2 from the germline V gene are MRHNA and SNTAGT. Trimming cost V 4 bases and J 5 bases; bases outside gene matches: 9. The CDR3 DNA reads TGTGCCAGCAGTGTGGGAGCGGGAGAAGGGGAGACCCAGTACTTC. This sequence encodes CASSVGAGEGETQYF.

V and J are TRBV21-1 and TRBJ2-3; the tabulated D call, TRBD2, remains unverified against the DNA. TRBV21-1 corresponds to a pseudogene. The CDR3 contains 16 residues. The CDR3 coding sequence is TGTGCCAGCAGCAAATCTAGCGGGGGTAGCACAGATACGCAGTATTTT. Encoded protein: CASSKSSGGSTDTQYF.

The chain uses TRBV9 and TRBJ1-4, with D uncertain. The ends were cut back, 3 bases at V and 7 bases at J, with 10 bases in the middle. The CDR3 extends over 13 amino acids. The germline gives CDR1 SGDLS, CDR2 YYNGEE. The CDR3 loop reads CASSAVLSEKLFF. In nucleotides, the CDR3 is TGTGCCAGCAGCGCGGTCTTAAGTGAAAAACTGTTTTTT.